The T cell receptor (beta chain) described here comes from a study of shared clonotypes between healthy human individuals. In germline, CDR1 is SGDLS, CDR2 YYNGEE. V trimming: 3 bases; J trimming: 4 bases; junction bases outside the gene matches: 9. This CDR3 comprises 16 residues. Findings and limits, study-wide: Relative to their counterparts shared across all four donors, non-shared clonotypes exhibited diminished generation probabilities. Shared across a handful of donors were around 5% of the naive CD4 clonotypes. Sequencing depth was expected to influence donor clonotype sharing.

This clone has just one count. Its antigen remains unknown. The repertoire was sequenced with immunoSEQ multiplex PCR; TCRdb's copy has only in-frame clones and lacks some. In the table there are about 2.1 million clones, just over 90% of which are singletons. CD45RO negativity and positive selection for CCR7 defined naive CD8 cells, a population that excluded terminally differentiated effector memory CD45RA+ cells. Donation came from healthy HIV-negative adults that had no recent acute infections or vaccinations. The V gene is TRBV9, the J gene TRBJ2-5, with 10 nucleotides matching TRBD1. This clonotype was sampled from a man younger than 35 in good health. Some clones in this sample may be carry-over from other donors' samples. Sequenced sample: naive CD8+ T cells from PBMCs. For the CDR3, the DNA is TGTGCCAGCAGCGCACTGGACAGGGGGGACCCAGAGACCCAGTACTTC. Residues: CASSALDRGDPETQYF.